This entry concerns a single TCR beta chain. These data originate in a study of T-cell reconstitution after alpha-beta-depleted transplantation in children. Construction of the TCRbeta library involved unique molecular identifiers. One entry per CDR3 protein results from TCRdb running MiXCR on the PCR reads. The table lists hundreds of thousands of distinct CDR3 sequences, around 18% of them singletons, with roughly 3.3% in the top ten. Germline V lookup: CDR1 SEHNR, CDR2 FQNEAQ (reference sequence). The CDR3 contains 12 residues. Between the trimmed V and J ends, which lost 4 bases and 7 bases, there was a span of 11 bases.

This TCR derives from a human donor who donated a stem cell graft to a child with acute lymphoblastic leukemia. The chain carries TRBV7-9 and TRBJ2-7; D is undetermined. The sequencing used PBMCs from the stem cell graft donor, collected from the stem cell graft. The CDR3 DNA reads as TGTGCCAGCAGCTCAACGCACTGGGAGCAGTACTTC. Translation gives CASSSTHWEQYF.